Following are 21 T cell receptor beta chains from one sample sequenced in a study of immune heterogeneity within non-small cell lung tumors. Amplification of the TCR beta CDR3 was achieved through multiplex PCR with 32 V and 13 J primers. MiXCR, run by TCRdb on the multiplex PCR reads, gives a single entry per CDR3 protein. The repertoire has roughly 9,900 distinct CDR3 sequences, 25% to 30% of them found once; the top ten carry 7% to 8.5%. Template input was genomic DNA from bulk tumor (about 600 ng per sample). Several spatially distant biopsies were obtained per primary tumor intraoperatively. Each patient presented with untreated, newly diagnosed non-small cell lung cancer and received curative surgery. The sample taken for sequencing was lung tumor tissue. The receptors come from a woman in her sixties with non-small cell lung cancer.

This clonotype was seen ten or more times. V gene TRBV20-1 combines with J gene TRBJ1-2; TRBD1 matches at 9 bases. Germline CDR1 is DFQATT and CDR2 is SNEGSKA (reference sequence). The CDR3 is 15 residues long. V trimming: 0 bases; J trimming: 5 bases; junction bases outside the gene matches: 7. CDR3 residues: CSARDDRGTSYGYTF. CDR3 bases: TGCAGTGCTAGAGATGACAGGGGGACATCATATGGCTACACCTTC.

The J gene is TRBJ1-6, the V gene TRBV9, with D possibly matching TRBD1 (5 bases). Germline lookup yields CDR1 SGDLS and CDR2 YYNGEE. Trimming removed 0 bases from V and 8 bases from J, with 9 bases in between. There are 14 residues in the CDR3. The CDR3 reads CASSVGSGDSPLHF. DNA of the CDR3: TGTGCCAGCAGCGTAGGGTCGGGGGATTCACCCCTCCACTTT. Filled out from reference TRBV9 and TRBJ1-6, the complete variable domain reads DSGVTQTPKHLITATGQRVTLRCSPRSGDLSVYWYQQSLDQGLQFLIQYYNGEERAKGNILERFSAQQFPDLHSELNLSSLELGDSALYFCASSVGSGDSPLHFGNGTRLTVT.

This clonotype is termed medium-sized. The chain has TRBV27 and TRBJ2-6, with D perhaps TRBD2 (5 bases). CDR1 MNHEY and CDR2 SMNVEV come from the germline V gene (reference sequence). This CDR3 comprises 20 residues. Trimming stripped 5 bases from V and 0 bases from J, with 23 bases between. This CDR3 reads CASSQVDSRIGGSGANVLTF. CDR3 DNA sequence: TGTGCCAGCAGTCAAGTGGACTCGAGGATCGGAGGCTCTGGGGCCAACGTCCTGACTTTC.

The chain recombines TRBV20-1 with TRBJ1-6; 10 bases agree with TRBD1. The CDR3 has 16 residues. The J segment lost 8 bases and the V segment lost 1 base, leaving 8 bases of the junction unmatched. Germline CDR1 DFQATT, CDR2 SNEGSKA (reference sequence). CDR3: CSARGQGAHLDSPLHF. Here the CDR3 DNA reads TGCAGTGCTAGAGGACAGGGGGCGCACTTAGATTCACCCCTCCACTTT.

This clonotype counts as medium-sized. The rearrangement joins TRBV7-2 to TRBJ2-3; 8 bases are a match to TRBD2. Per germline, CDR1 SGHTA and CDR2 FQGNSA. The CDR3 extends over 14 amino acids. With V trimmed by 6 bases and J by 3 bases, 5 bases remained unmatched. CDR3 nucleotide sequence: TGTGCCAGCAGATCACTAGCGGCAACAGATACGCAGTATTTT. It encodes CASRSLAATDTQYF. Full variable domain (remainder filled in from reference TRBV7-2 and TRBJ2-3): GAGVSQSPSNKVTEKGKDVELRCDPISGHTALYWYRQSLGQGLEFLIYFQGNSAPDKSGLPSDRFSAERTGGSVSTLTIQRTQQEDSAVYLCASRSLAATDTQYFGPGTRLTVL.

This chain joins TRBV19 and TRBJ2-3; D is possibly TRBD1 (5 bases). The DNA end is more similar to TRBJ2-7, so the J call may be wrong. The CDR3 spans 14 residues. The germline V gene has CDR1 LNHDA and CDR2 SQIVND (reference sequence). This chain's CDR3 is CASSIGGKGYEQYF. In nucleotides, the CDR3 is TGTGCCAGTAGTATAGGCGGTAAGGGGTACGAGCAGTACTTC.

This clonotype was seen more than once but under ten times. The rearrangement links TRBV6-1 to TRBJ2-7; D is undetermined. Between the trimmed V and J ends, which lost 1 base and 2 bases, there was a span of 15 bases. This CDR3 spans 16 amino acids. Germline V gene data show CDR1 as MNHNS and CDR2 as SASEGT. CDR3 in DNA: TGTGCCAGCAGTGAAGATATAACAGCTCTCACCTACGAGCAGTACTTC. Translation: CASSEDITALTYEQYF.

This clonotype was found a few times. The chain combines TRBV29-1 with TRBJ1-2, with 10 bases identical to TRBD1. Germline V CDR1 and CDR2: SQVTM, ANQGSEA. V was clipped by 4 bases and J by 1 base; unmatched bases: 6. CDR3 length: 15 residues. The CDR3 here is CSVAVGTGDNYGYTF. The CDR3 bases are TGCAGCGTTGCCGTGGGGACAGGGGATAACTATGGCTACACCTTC.

This clonotype was observed a handful of times. V gene TRBV20-1 combines with J gene TRBJ2-5, with no clear D. Trimming shortened V by 3 bases and J by 6 bases, and 17 bases separated the two germline ends. The germline gives CDR1 DFQATT, CDR2 SNEGSKA (reference sequence). This CDR3 has 14 amino acids. The CDR3 region has the DNA TGCAGTGCTAGTGGCCGGACGGGTTTGCAGACCCAGTACTTC. This translates into CSASGRTGLQTQYF.

This clonotype was found a few times. The chain has TRBV10-3 and TRBJ2-1; D gene ambiguous. This CDR3 is built from 13 residues. V gave up 8 bases and J gave up 0 bases, with 8 bases separating them. CDR1 is ENHRY and CDR2 is SYGVKD in the germline V gene. The CDR3 region has the DNA TGTGCCATCCGCACAGACTCCTACAATGAGCAGTTCTTC. Residues: CAIRTDSYNEQFF.

This clonotype was picked up many times. V and J are TRBV24-1 and TRBJ2-3; D is ambiguous. Between the trimmed V and J ends, which lost 4 bases and 0 bases, there was a span of 13 bases. Per germline, CDR1 KGHDR and CDR2 SFDVKD. The CDR3 is 16 amino acids. The CDR3 DNA reads as TGTGCCACCAGTGACGGCCTCTTCTTTAGCACAGATACGCAGTATTTT. This sequence encodes CATSDGLFFSTDTQYF.

This clonotype has a single count. This may be a read error: a much more frequent sequence differs by one nucleotide. V is TRBV7-2 and J is TRBJ1-3; 10 nucleotides agree with TRBD1. The CDR3 length is 14 residues. J lost 7 bases, V lost 7 bases, and 7 bases had no gene match. Looked up from germline, CDR1 is SGHTA and CDR2 is FQGNSA. CDR3 sequence reads: CASNPRQGANTIYF. CDR3 DNA: TGTGCCAGCAACCCAAGACAGGGGGCCAACACCATATATTTT.

By frequency in the sample, this clonotype is medium-sized. The gene calls are TRBV30 and TRBJ1-1; D remains ambiguous. The CDR3 has 12 amino acids. Trimming took off 4 bases at V and 1 base at J, with 7 bases between the two ends. Germline values: CDR1 GTSNPN, CDR2 SVGIG (reference sequence). CDR3 nucleotide sequence: TGTGCCTGGATCGGGCCGAACACTGAAGCTTTCTTT. It specifies CAWIGPNTEAFF.

By sample fraction, this clonotype is medium-sized. The V and J genes are TRBV7-2 and TRBJ2-3; no reliable D call. CDR1 SGHTA and CDR2 FQGNSA come from the germline V gene. The CDR3 runs to 12 residues. The V gene lost 8 bases and the J gene lost 6 bases, with 12 bases spanning the gap. The DNA of the CDR3 is TGTGCCAGCTCCCTCTCAAGTGATACGCAGTATTTT. This sequence encodes CASSLSSDTQYF.

Relative to its sample, this clonotype is medium-sized (0.01 to 0.1%). This chain links TRBV15 with TRBJ2-5, with D perhaps matching TRBD1 or TRBD2 (5 bases each). The CDR3 sequence is 14 residues long. CDR1 and CDR2 (germline): LNHNV, YYDKDF (reference sequence). The V gene lost 0 bases and the J gene lost 9 bases, with 14 bases spanning the gap. Here the CDR3 reads CATSRDNQGRAQYF. The DNA of the CDR3 is TGTGCCACCAGCAGAGATAACCAGGGACGGGCCCAGTACTTC.

To note about this clonotype: A much larger clone differs from this one at a single base, so this may be a read error. V usage is TRBV28 and J usage is TRBJ2-5; D is possibly TRBD2 (7 bases). Germline loops: CDR1 MDHEN, CDR2 SYDVKM. The CDR3 is made up of 17 amino acids. CDR3 bases: TGTGCCAACAGTTTAACGGGGGGCAATAGGCCCCAAGAGACCCAGTACTTC. It yields the protein CANSLTGGNRPQETQYF. The variable domain in full, with the rest retrieved from reference TRBV28 and TRBJ2-5, is DVKVTQSSRYLVKRTGEKVFLECVQDMDHENMFWYRQDPGLGLRLIYFSYDVKMKEKGDIPEGYSVSREKKERFSLILESASTNQTSMYLCANSLTGGNRPQETQYFGPGTRLLVL.

This clonotype occurred a few times. This may be a read error: a much more frequent sequence differs by one nucleotide. The chain recombines TRBV6-2 or TRBV6-3 with TRBJ2-7; D is uncertain. Germline assignment: CDR1 MNHEY and CDR2 SVGEGT. The CDR3 covers 13 residues. V was clipped by 5 bases and J by 6 bases, with 14 bases between them. This CDR3 reads CASSPVIRGEQYF. The CDR3 DNA sequence: TGTGCCAGCAGTCCCGTAATCAGAGGCGAGCAGTACTTC.

V is TRBV7-9 and J is TRBJ2-3; 10 nucleotides line up with TRBD2. The V segment lost 6 bases and the J segment 3 bases; nucleotides outside the gene matches: 18. Germline loops: CDR1 SEHNR, CDR2 FQNEAQ (reference sequence). This CDR3 comprises 19 residues. The CDR3 protein is CASSYTRPTSGIRTDTQYF. CDR3 coding DNA: TGTGCCAGCAGTTATACCCGCCCAACTAGCGGGATCCGGACAGATACGCAGTATTTT.

The J gene is TRBJ2-1, the V gene TRBV5-6; TRBD1 matches at 9 bases. CDR1 SGHDT and CDR2 YYEEEE come from the germline V gene. V shed 4 bases and J 5 bases; nucleotides not matched to a gene: 10. This CDR3 has 16 amino acids. CDR3 in DNA: TGTGCCAGCAGCCTGGACGGGACAGGGACAAACAATGAGCAGTTCTTC. Its protein is CASSLDGTGTNNEQFF.

Here the CDR3 DNA reads TGCAGTGCCTCTACTAGCGGGAGGAGGACCTACAATGAGCAGTTCTTC. Its protein is CSASTSGRRTYNEQFF. This chain joins TRBV20-1 and TRBJ2-1, with 12 bases fitting TRBD2. CDR3 size: 16 residues. V shed 6 bases, J shed 2 bases, and the junction held 8 bases outside the gene matches. Germline CDR1 reads DFQATT; CDR2 reads SNEGSKA (reference sequence).

Worth noting for this clonotype: The CDR3 carries no conserved terminal phenylalanine or tryptophan, so it likely arises from a read error. The DNA is omitted, as the CDR3 cannot be located on it reliably, and the CDR3 follows TCRdb's listing. The V call is TRBV7-6, the J call TRBJ2-3; the table's TRBD2 call for D was not verified on the DNA. Ends included, the CDR3 has 15 residues. Germline CDR1 is SGHVS and CDR2 is FNYEAQ. The CDR3 region is CASSTGIAGEQYFGP.